This record covers a single T cell receptor (beta chain). What it binds is not known. Multiple V-beta primers and a C-beta primer amplified TCRB from RNA. These TCRB libraries lack any described unique molecular identifiers. Each CDR3 protein is one row after TCRdb ran MiXCR on the multiplex PCR reads. This table holds roughly 10,000 distinct CDR3 sequences, about 65% found once. Germline V gene lookup returns CDR1 SGHRS and CDR2 YFSETQ. The J segment lost 9 bases and the V segment lost 5 bases, leaving 9 bases of the junction unmatched. CDR3 length: 15 amino acids. This sample is drawn from a study of tumor-infiltrating lymphocytes in glioblastoma multiforme. Study results and limitations: RNA-based TCR sequencing may distort clone frequencies, since cells carry unequal TCR transcript numbers. Functional subtype sorting of these T cells was not performed.

The TCR comes from a male donor with glioblastoma. The rearrangement joins TRBV5-1 to TRBJ2-1; TRBD2 matches 12 bases. Sequencing was carried out using brain tumor tissue. The CDR3 spells CASRRTSGTAGEQFF. For the CDR3, the DNA is TGCGCCAGCAGAAGGACTAGCGGGACAGCGGGTGAGCAGTTCTTC. Full variable domain (missing parts from reference TRBV5-1 and TRBJ2-1): KAGVTQTPRYLIKTRGQQVTLSCSPISGHRSVSWYQQTPGQGLQFLFEYFSETQRNKGNFPGRFSGRQFSNSRSEMNVSTLELGDSALYLCASRRTSGTAGEQFFGPGTRLTVL.